This TCR beta chain emerged from a study of CD8 T cells in Susac syndrome. Per the germline V gene, CDR1 is SGHTA and CDR2 is FQGNSA. The CDR3 is 17 amino acids. V lost 1 base to trimming and J lost 9 bases, with 23 bases between them. Treatment-naive patients with stable or active relapsing-remitting disease served as multiple sclerosis controls. RNA in amounts of roughly 0.45 to 1 ug was reverse transcribed with random hexamers. Amplification of TCR beta CDR3 by immunoSEQ multiplex PCR spanned 54 Vbeta and 13 Jbeta. TCRdb re-called the immunoSEQ multiplex PCR reads with MiXCR, one entry per CDR3 protein. Among about 130,000 distinct CDR3 sequences, approximately 94% were seen once, and the ten largest hold 0.095% to 0.15%. This clonotype has just one count.

The V gene is TRBV7-2, the J gene TRBJ2-3; D might be TRBD2 (5 bases). What was sequenced was CD4+ T cells from PBMCs. This sequence originates from a human donor with multiple sclerosis. CDR3 region: CASSLGLGLGGLQTQYF. CDR3 nucleotide sequence: TGTGCCAGCAGCTTAGGGTTAGGCCTAGGAGGTTTGCAAACGCAGTATTTT.